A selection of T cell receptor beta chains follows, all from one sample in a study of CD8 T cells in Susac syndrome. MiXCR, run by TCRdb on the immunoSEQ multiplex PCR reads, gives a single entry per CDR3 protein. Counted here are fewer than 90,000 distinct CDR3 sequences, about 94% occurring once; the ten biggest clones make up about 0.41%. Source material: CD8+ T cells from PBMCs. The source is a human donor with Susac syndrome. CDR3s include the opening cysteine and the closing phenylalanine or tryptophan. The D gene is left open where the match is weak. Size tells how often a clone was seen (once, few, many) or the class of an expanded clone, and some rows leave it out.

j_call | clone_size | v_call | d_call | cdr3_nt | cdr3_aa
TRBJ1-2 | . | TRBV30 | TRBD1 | TGTGCCTGGAGTGATACAGGGGGACCTTATGGCTACACCTTC | CAWSDTGGPYGYTF
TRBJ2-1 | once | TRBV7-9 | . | TGTGCCAGCAGCTTAGTTGAGCAGTTCTTC | CASSLVEQFF
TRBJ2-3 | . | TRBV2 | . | TGTGCCAGCAGTGGGGGGCGAGAATCCAATACGCAGTATTTT | CASSGGRESNTQYF
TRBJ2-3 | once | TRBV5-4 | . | TGTGCCAGCAGGTATTACACAGATACGCAGTATTTT | CASRYYTDTQYF
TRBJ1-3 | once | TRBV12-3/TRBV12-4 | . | TGTGCCAGCAGTTCCAGGGGATACGGAAACACCATATATTTT | CASSSRGYGNTIYF
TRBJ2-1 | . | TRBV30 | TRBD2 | TGTGCCTGGAGTGCGGGGGGGTACGATGAGCAGTTCTTC | CAWSAGGYDEQFF
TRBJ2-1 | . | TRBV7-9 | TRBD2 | TGTGCCAGCTTACGGGGGAGCGGGGAACAGTTCTTC | CASLRGSGEQFF
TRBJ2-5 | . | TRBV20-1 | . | TGCAGTGCTCGTTGGAGAGGGGACGTTGAGACCCAGTACTTC | CSARWRGDVETQYF
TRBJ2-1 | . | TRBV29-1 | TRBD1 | TGCAGCGTTTCTCGGACAGGTTTGCTCAATGAGCAGTTCTTC | CSVSRTGLLNEQFF
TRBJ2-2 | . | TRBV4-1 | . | TGCGCCAGCAGCCACCATGCTCAGAACACCGGGGAGCTGTTTTTT | CASSHHAQNTGELFF
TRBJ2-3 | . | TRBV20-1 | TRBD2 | TGCAGTGCTAGCACTAGCGTCTTTACCGCAGATACGCAGTATTTT | CSASTSVFTADTQYF
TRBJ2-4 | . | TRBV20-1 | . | TGCAGTGCGAGCCCCCACCTACCAGGAGGATCTCTAGCCAAAAACATTCAGTACTTC | CSASPHLPGGSLAKNIQYF
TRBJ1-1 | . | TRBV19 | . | TGTGCCAGTAGTCGGACCGGGTCCGGGACAACTGAAGCTTTCTTT | CASSRTGSGTTEAFF
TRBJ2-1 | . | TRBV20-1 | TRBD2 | TGCAGTGCTAGAGATCAGAGGGCTAGCGGTTTCTACAATGAGCAGTTCTTC | CSARDQRASGFYNEQFF
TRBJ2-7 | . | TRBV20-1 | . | TGCAGTGCTAGAGAGGTGCGACCCTACGAGCAGTACTTC | CSAREVRPYEQYF
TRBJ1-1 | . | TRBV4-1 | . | TGCGCCAGCAGCCAAGATCTCGGGTTGGGGTATGGAGCTTTCTTT | CASSQDLGLGYGAFF
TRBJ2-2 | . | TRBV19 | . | TGTGCCAGTAGTATAGGGCAGGGGCTCGTCGTCGGGGAGCTGTTTTTT | CASSIGQGLVVGELFF
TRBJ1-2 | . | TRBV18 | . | TGTGCCAGCTCACCACCCGCGATGGGGGATATCGGCTATGGCTACACCTTC | CASSPPAMGDIGYGYTF
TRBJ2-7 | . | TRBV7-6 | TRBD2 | TGTGCCAGCAGCTCTCGAATAGTTGTCGGGGGGGCCTACGAGCAGTACTTC | CASSSRIVVGGAYEQYF
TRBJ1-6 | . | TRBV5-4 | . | TGTGCCAGCAGGGAGGGGTTCTCACCCCTCCACTTT | CASREGFSPLHF
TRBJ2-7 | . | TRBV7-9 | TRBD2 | TGTGCCAGCAGCGGACCGGGACTAGCGGGAGGAGAATCCTACGAGCAGTACTTC | CASSGPGLAGGESYEQYF
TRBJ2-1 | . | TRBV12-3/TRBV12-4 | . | TGTGCCAGCAGCGGAGGGGCGGGGTTGAATGAGCAGTTCTTC | CASSGGAGLNEQFF
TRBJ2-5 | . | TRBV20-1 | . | TGCAGTGCTAGAGAGTTTGGGGGGCCGCAAGAGACCCAGTACTTC | CSAREFGGPQETQYF
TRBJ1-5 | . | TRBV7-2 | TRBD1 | TGTGCCAGCAGCCCTCGGGACAGGGCGGCCCAGCATTTT | CASSPRDRAAQHF
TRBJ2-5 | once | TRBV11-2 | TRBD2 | TGTGCCAGCAGCCCTAGCGGGGGATTAGGGGAGACCCAGTACTTC | CASSPSGGLGETQYF
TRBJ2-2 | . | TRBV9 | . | TGTGCCAGCAGCCCGGAAGGCGCCGGGGAGCTGTTTTTT | CASSPEGAGELFF
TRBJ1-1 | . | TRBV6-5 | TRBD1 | TGTGCCAGCAGCCAGCCAGGGGGCACTGAAGCTTTCTTT | CASSQPGGTEAFF
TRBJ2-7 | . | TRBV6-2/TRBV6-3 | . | TGTGCCAGCAGTTACCTGGGGGAACTTAACTTC | CASSYLGELNF
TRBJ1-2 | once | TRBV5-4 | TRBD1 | TGTGCCAGCAGCCCAGAGCCGGGACAGTACTATGGCTACACCTTC | CASSPEPGQYYGYTF
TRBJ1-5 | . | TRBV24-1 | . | TGTGCCACCAGTGCCGCCAGGGTACCTTATAGCAATCAGCCCCAGCATTTT | CATSAARVPYSNQPQHF
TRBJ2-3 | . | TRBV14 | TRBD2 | TGTGCCAGCAGCCAAGGGACTAGCGGGGCCGATACGCAGTATTTT | CASSQGTSGADTQYF
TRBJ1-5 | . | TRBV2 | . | TGTGCCAGCAGGGGTGACGAGGGAGGAAGAAGCAATCAGCCCCAGCATTTT | CASRGDEGGRSNQPQHF
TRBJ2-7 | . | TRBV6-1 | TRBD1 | TGTGCCAGCAGAGTTGGGGACAGGGGGCTCTTACAGGCCTACGAGCAGTACTTC | CASRVGDRGLLQAYEQYF
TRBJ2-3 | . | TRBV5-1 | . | TGCGCCAGCAGCTTGGAGAGCGGGAGCACAGATACGCAGTATTTT | CASSLESGSTDTQYF
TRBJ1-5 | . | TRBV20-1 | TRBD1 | TGCAGTGCTAACCGGGACAGCGATCTCCTCGGTTATCAGCCCCAGCATTTT | CSANRDSDLLGYQPQHF
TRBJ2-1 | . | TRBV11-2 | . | TGTGCCAGCAGCTCGCCTCGGAGGGACAAAGCAAGCAATGAGCAGTTCTTC | CASSSPRRDKASNEQFF
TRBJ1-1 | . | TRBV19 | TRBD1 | TGTGCCAGTAGTTCCAACAGGGGCACTGAAGCTTTCTTT | CASSSNRGTEAFF
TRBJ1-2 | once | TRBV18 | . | TGTGCCAGCTCACCATTATTTGAACAGGCCGCGATAGGAGGCTACACCTTC | CASSPLFEQAAIGGYTF
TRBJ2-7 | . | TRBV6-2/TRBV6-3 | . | TGTGCCAGCAGTTTTCGGTACGAGCAGTACTTC | CASSFRYEQYF
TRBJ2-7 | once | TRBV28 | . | TGTGCCAGCAGTTTTGAGGGTGGTGACGAGCAGTACTTC | CASSFEGGDEQYF
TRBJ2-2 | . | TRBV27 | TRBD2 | TGTGCCAGCAGTTCAGGGACTAGCGGGAGGGCGGGCACCGGGGAGCTGTTTTTT | CASSSGTSGRAGTGELFF
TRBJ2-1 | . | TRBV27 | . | TGTGCCAGCAGTCCACCCCTCCCTAATGAGCAGTTCTTC | CASSPPLPNEQFF
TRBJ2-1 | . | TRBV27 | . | TGTGCCAGCAGTGGCTGGAAATATGAGCAGTTCTTC | CASSGWKYEQFF
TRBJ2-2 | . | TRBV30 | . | TGTGCCTGGAGTGTTGGACCCGGGGAGCTGTTTTTT | CAWSVGPGELFF
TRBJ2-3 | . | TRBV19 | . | TGTGCCAGTAGTACATGGCCCCACGATACGCAGTATTTT | CASSTWPHDTQYF
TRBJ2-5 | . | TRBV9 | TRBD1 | TGTGCCAGCACCCCGACAGGGTGGAATCCGGAGACCCAGTACTTC | CASTPTGWNPETQYF
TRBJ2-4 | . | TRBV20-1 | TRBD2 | TGCAGTGCTAGAGGGACTAGCGCTTTGAGAAACATTCAGTACTTC | CSARGTSALRNIQYF
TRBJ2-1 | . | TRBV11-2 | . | TGTGCCAGCAGCTTTCGAGGGGGCTCCTACAATGAGCAGTTCTTC | CASSFRGGSYNEQFF
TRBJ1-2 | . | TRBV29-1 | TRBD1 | TGCAGCGTTGAAGATCCTGAGGACAGGGCAAGCTATGGCTACACCTTC | CSVEDPEDRASYGYTF